The 27 T cell receptor beta chains reported below all come from one sample, sequenced in a study of T cells after posttransplantation cyclophosphamide (dated by TCRdb to about 2016). In light of the paper, this sample's treatment or condition label describes: high-dose cyclophosphamide on days +3 and +4 as single-agent GVHD prophylaxis. Busulfan and fludarabine conditioning, a related or unrelated marrow graft, and cyclophosphamide on days +3 and +4 were given to PTCy patients. The library was produced with the immunoSEQ multiplex PCR assay. Held by TCRdb, this immuneACCESS table contains in-frame sequences only and omits some clones. Under half of the omission traces to an unresolved V gene where checked; the cause of the rest is unknown. Across this sample, under 25,000 clones were tabulated and none appeared just once. Together, the top ten hold less than 2% of the sample. The specimen comprised PBMCs, sampled after allogeneic stem cell transplant with posttransplant cyclophosphamide. The receptors stem from a male patient between 18 and 35 years old who received an allogeneic stem cell transplant from a related donor, was CMV-positive, and had no GVHD. Donor T cells from the graft may be present among the T cells after a transplant.

In its sample, this clone was seen many times. For the CDR3, the DNA is TGCGCCAGCAGCTCCCTACCATTCATTCCATCGAACACCGGGGAGCTGTTTTTT. Amino acids: CASSSLPFIPSNTGELFF. The rearrangement uses TRBV5-1 and TRBJ2-2; D is ambiguous. There are 18 residues in the CDR3. Trimming pared 3 bases from V and 0 bases from J, leaving 18 bases between. Germline CDR1 reads SGHRS; CDR2 reads YFSETQ.

This clone has a count of ten or more. This rearrangement joins TRBV27 to TRBJ2-2, with 8 nucleotides matching TRBD1. V lost 0 bases and J lost 5; bases outside the gene matches: 14. Germline V gene lookup returns CDR1 MNHEY and CDR2 SMNVEV (reference sequence). CDR3 length: 19 amino acids. The CDR3 DNA follows: TGTGCCAGCAGTTTATCGCCGCAGGGGGCGCGAGGATGGACCGGGGAGCTGTTTTTT. Its translation is CASSLSPQGARGWTGELFF.

This clone was detected a few times. The gene calls are TRBV19 and TRBJ2-5; weak D call: TRBD2 (6 bases). The assigned J gene may be wrong: the sequence end matches TRBJ2-7 better. This CDR3 has 14 residues. Germline-derived CDR1 and CDR2 are LNHDA and SQIVND (reference sequence). CDR3 in amino acids: CASSQGLYSYEQYF. DNA for the CDR3: TGTGCCAGTAGTCAGGGACTTTACTCCTACGAGCAGTACTTC.

At least ten counts were recorded for this clone. The V call is TRBV7-8, the J call TRBJ2-1; 9 nucleotides agree with TRBD2. With V trimmed by 4 bases and J by 0 bases, 7 bases remained unmatched. Germline lookup yields CDR1 SGHVS and CDR2 FQNEAQ. CDR3 length equals 17 residues. CDR3 sequence: CASSSRDSGSSYNEQFF. The CDR3 DNA is TGTGCCAGCAGCTCAAGAGATAGCGGGAGCTCCTACAATGAGCAGTTCTTC.

The sample holds many counts of this clone. This rearrangement joins TRBV4-1 to TRBJ1-4; 8 positions match TRBD1. The CDR3 is made up of 16 amino acids. V was clipped by 0 bases and J by 5 bases; unmatched bases: 5. Per germline, CDR1 MGHRA and CDR2 YSYEKL. CDR3 nucleotide sequence: TGCGCCAGCAGCCAAGAGGGGGCAGGGGGCAATGAAAAACTGTTTTTT. Translation gives CASSQEGAGGNEKLFF.

This clone was observed at least ten times. J is TRBJ2-7 and V is TRBV14; 8 bases line up with TRBD2. Germline CDR1 and CDR2: SGHDN and FVKESK. CDR3 size: 18 residues. J lost 5 bases, V lost 4 bases, and 19 bases had no gene match. The DNA of the CDR3 is TGTGCCAGCAGCCCCCGAAACAACGTTCGGGGGGGCAAGAACGAGCAGTACTTC. As protein: CASSPRNNVRGGKNEQYF.

This clone was picked up many times. The chain uses TRBV4-1 and TRBJ2-7, with 9 positions matching TRBD1. The V and J ends lost 0 bases and 1 base, in that order; junction bases with no gene match: 1. Germline CDR1 and CDR2: MGHRA and YSYEKL. This CDR3 spans 15 amino acids. The chain's CDR3 is CASSQDGQGSYEQYF. CDR3 DNA sequence: TGCGCCAGCAGCCAAGATGGACAGGGGTCCTACGAGCAGTACTTC.

This clone was counted ten times or more. The chain joins TRBV10-1 to TRBJ1-1; 8 bases map to TRBD1. The length of the CDR3 is 13 residues. Per germline, CDR1 WNHNN and CDR2 SYGVQD (reference sequence). The trim removed 4 bases at V and 5 bases at J, leaving 3 bases unmatched. The chain's CDR3 is CASSGQGSTEAFF. DNA of the CDR3: TGCGCCAGCAGTGGACAGGGGTCGACTGAAGCTTTCTTT.

This clone was counted at least ten times. The gene calls are TRBV7-8 and TRBJ2-7, with 9 bases that match TRBD1. The V gene's germline CDR1 is SGHVS and CDR2 FQNEAQ. The CDR3 has 13 amino acids. V was clipped by 6 bases and J by 6 bases; unmatched bases: 6. The CDR3 coding sequence is TGTGCCAGCAGTCAGGACAGGGGTCGCGAGCAGTACTTC. It is translated as CASSQDRGREQYF.

In its sample, this clone was seen many times. The J gene is TRBJ1-6, the V gene TRBV6-1, with 7 bases lining up with TRBD1. Germline CDR1 MNHNS, CDR2 SASEGT. The trim removed 3 bases at V and 4 bases at J, leaving 3 bases unmatched. The CDR3 runs to 15 residues. The CDR3 bases are TGTGCCAGCAGTGACGGGACAGCTTATAATTCACCCCTCCACTTT. The encoded protein is CASSDGTAYNSPLHF.

Only a few counts were recorded for this clone. The chain links TRBV12-2 to TRBJ2-3; TRBD2 is taken as the D call from the table, unchecked against the DNA. TRBV12-2 corresponds to a pseudogene. The CDR3 loop spans 16 amino acids. The DNA for the CDR3 is TGTGCAAGTCGCGTACGACTAGCGGGAGGACCAGATGCGCAGTATTTT. Protein product: CASRVRLAGGPDAQYF.

This clone was recorded many times. The chain has TRBV6-1 and TRBJ1-2; TRBD1 aligns across 9 bases. The CDR3 consists of 12 residues. Per germline, CDR1 MNHNS and CDR2 SASEGT. V shed 8 bases and J 4 bases; nucleotides not matched to a gene: 2. The CDR3: CASGDRVYGYTF. DNA of the CDR3: TGTGCCAGCGGGGACAGGGTCTATGGCTACACCTTC.

This clone showed up many times. The chain is built from TRBV28 and TRBJ1-4; 7 bases match TRBD1. This CDR3 is built from 15 residues. V shed 2 bases and J 5 bases; nucleotides not matched to a gene: 5. Germline V CDR1 and CDR2: MDHEN, SYDVKM. The CDR3 region has the DNA TGTGCCAGCAGTTTAGTACAGGGGCTCAATGAAAAACTGTTTTTT. As protein: CASSLVQGLNEKLFF.

This clone was observed at least ten times. The chain combines TRBV5-1 with TRBJ1-1; tentatively, D is TRBD1 (6 bases). V shed 4 bases and J shed 0 bases, with 10 bases lying between them. Germline lookup yields CDR1 SGHRS and CDR2 YFSETQ. The CDR3 is 14 amino acids. In DNA form, the CDR3 reads TGCGCCAGCAGCGGTGACAGGATGAACACTGAAGCTTTCTTT. This sequence encodes CASSGDRMNTEAFF.

This clone showed up just a few times. This chain uses TRBV27 with TRBJ2-5, with D maybe TRBD1 (6 bases). TRBJ2-7 explains the end of the DNA better; the J call may be wrong. The V gene's germline CDR1 is MNHEY and CDR2 SMNVEV (reference sequence). This CDR3 region has 14 residues. The CDR3 DNA reads as TGTGCCAGCAGTTTATCCAGGGGTCGCTACGAGCAGTACTTC. Its protein is CASSLSRGRYEQYF.

This clone was counted at least ten times. The V gene is TRBV27, the J gene TRBJ2-1; 8 positions match TRBD2. The CDR3 loop spans 15 amino acids. V dropped 9 bases and J dropped 5; count of bases not matched to a gene: 12. Looked up from germline, CDR1 is MNHEY and CDR2 is SMNVEV (reference sequence). For the CDR3, the DNA is TGTGCCAGTCAAGCCGGGACTAGAAACGACAATGAGCAGTTCTTC. Translation gives CASQAGTRNDNEQFF.

This clone has a count of ten or more. The rearrangement uses TRBV27 and TRBJ2-7; 11 nucleotides align to TRBD1. This CDR3 has 16 residues. CDR1 and CDR2 (germline): MNHEY, SMNVEV (reference sequence). The V gene end was trimmed by 5 bases and the J gene end by 4 bases; junction bases not matched to a gene: 10. CDR3 in DNA: TGTGCCAGCAGTCCGCGACCGGGACAGGGGGTTTACGAGCAGTACTTC. It encodes CASSPRPGQGVYEQYF.

This clone was seen many times. The chain carries TRBV7-2 and TRBJ2-1; D is uncertain. CDR3 size: 13 residues. Trimming removed 1 base from V and 5 bases from J, with 6 bases in between. Germline loops: CDR1 SGHTA, CDR2 FQGNSA. As DNA, the CDR3 is TGTGCCAGCAGCTTAGGACTTAACAATGAGCAGTTCTTC. Its translation: CASSLGLNNEQFF.

This clone was detected many times. The chain recombines TRBV5-1 with TRBJ1-5, with no clear D. The CDR3 extends over 14 amino acids. The germline V and J ends were trimmed by 1 base and 5 bases, with 10 bases remaining between them. In germline, CDR1 is SGHRS, CDR2 YFSETQ. CDR3 nucleotides: TGCGCCAGCAGCTTGTTGGGCCCTGATCAGCCCCAGCATTTT. Amino acid sequence: CASSLLGPDQPQHF.

This clone was found many times. The chain employs TRBV6-1 and TRBJ2-1, with 7 bases matching TRBD1. V shed 3 bases, J shed 4 bases, and the junction held 12 bases outside the gene matches. The CDR3 sequence is 17 residues long. The germline CDR1 and CDR2 sequences are MNHNS and SASEGT. In nucleotides, the CDR3 is TGTGCCAGCAGTGATTTCCCCGGGACAGACCTTTACAATGAGCAGTTCTTC. Translated, it gives CASSDFPGTDLYNEQFF.

This clone was seen at least ten times. The V call is TRBV18, the J call TRBJ2-7, with a weak D call TRBD1 (5 bases). Per the germline V gene, CDR1 is KGHSH and CDR2 is LQKENI. This CDR3 has 13 amino acids. V lost 0 bases and J 3 bases, leaving 6 bases between the germline ends. The CDR3 DNA reads as TGTGCCAGCTCACCACCGCAGGGCTACGAGCAGTACTTC. Translation gives CASSPPQGYEQYF.

This clone was seen ten or more times. This chain links TRBV19 with TRBJ2-1, with 9 bases aligning to TRBD2. With V trimmed by 7 bases and J by 5 bases, 15 bases remained unmatched. Germline CDR1 reads LNHDA; CDR2 reads SQIVND (reference sequence). This CDR3 is built from 17 residues. This CDR3 is CASTLRVLAGINNEQFF. In DNA form, the CDR3 reads TGTGCCAGTACCCTAAGAGTTCTAGCGGGGATCAACAATGAGCAGTTCTTC.

This clone was detected ten times or more. The rearrangement uses TRBV7-2 and TRBJ2-7; possibly TRBD2 for D (5 bases). Between the trimmed V and J ends, which lost 4 bases and 1 base, there was a span of 8 bases. CDR3 length: 13 residues. Per the germline V gene, CDR1 is SGHTA and CDR2 is FQGNSA. The CDR3 spells CASSSLASYEQYF. CDR3 DNA sequence: TGTGCCAGCAGCTCCCTAGCTTCCTACGAGCAGTACTTC.

This clone has at least ten counts. This chain links TRBV7-6 with TRBJ2-2; D might be TRBD1 (6 bases). The CDR3 extends over 14 amino acids. V was pared by 5 bases and J by 3 bases, with 10 bases between. Looked up from germline, CDR1 is SGHVS and CDR2 is FNYEAQ. The CDR3 bases are TGTGCCAGCAGCCGGGACACCTACACCGGGGAGCTGTTTTTT. It codes for CASSRDTYTGELFF.

This clone was found many times. Here the CDR3 reads CASSFPAGELFF. The CDR3 DNA is TGTGCCAGCAGTTTCCCGGCCGGGGAGCTGTTTTTT. V is TRBV27 and J is TRBJ2-2; D not resolved. Trimming removed 3 bases at V and 6 bases at J, with 5 bases between. Germline V gene data show CDR1 as MNHEY and CDR2 as SMNVEV (reference sequence). This CDR3 is 12 amino acids long.

This clone is labeled as medium-sized. The chain couples TRBV19 to TRBJ1-3; unclear D gene. The V and J ends lost 7 bases and 4 bases respectively, with 5 bases between them. This CDR3 has 11 residues. CDR1 is LNHDA, CDR2 SQIVND, per germline (reference sequence). The CDR3 spells CASTSGNTIYF. CDR3 in DNA: TGTGCCAGTACTTCCGGAAACACCATATATTTT.

This clone has a count of ten or more. V usage is TRBV30 and J usage is TRBJ2-5; a weak D match, TRBD1 (6 bases). Germline CDR1 reads GTSNPN; CDR2 reads SVGIG (reference sequence). V lost 0 bases and J 7 bases, leaving 18 bases between the germline ends. This CDR3 has 15 residues. CDR3 nucleotide sequence: TGTGCCTGGAGTGTCGTCAACCAGGGGAGAGGGACCCAGTACTTC. Protein product: CAWSVVNQGRGTQYF.